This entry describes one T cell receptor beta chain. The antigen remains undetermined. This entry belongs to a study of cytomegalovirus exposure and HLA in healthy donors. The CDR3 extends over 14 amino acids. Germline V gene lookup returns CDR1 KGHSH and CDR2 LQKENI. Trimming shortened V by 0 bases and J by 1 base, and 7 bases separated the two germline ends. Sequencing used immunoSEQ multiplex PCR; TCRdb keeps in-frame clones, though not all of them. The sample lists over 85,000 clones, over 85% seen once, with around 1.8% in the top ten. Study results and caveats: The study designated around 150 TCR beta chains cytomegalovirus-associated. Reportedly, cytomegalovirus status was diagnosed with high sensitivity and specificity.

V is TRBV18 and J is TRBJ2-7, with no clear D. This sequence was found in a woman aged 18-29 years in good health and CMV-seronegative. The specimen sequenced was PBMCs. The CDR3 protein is CASSPPTDSYEQYF. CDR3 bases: TGTGCCAGCTCACCACCTACAGATTCCTACGAGCAGTACTTC.